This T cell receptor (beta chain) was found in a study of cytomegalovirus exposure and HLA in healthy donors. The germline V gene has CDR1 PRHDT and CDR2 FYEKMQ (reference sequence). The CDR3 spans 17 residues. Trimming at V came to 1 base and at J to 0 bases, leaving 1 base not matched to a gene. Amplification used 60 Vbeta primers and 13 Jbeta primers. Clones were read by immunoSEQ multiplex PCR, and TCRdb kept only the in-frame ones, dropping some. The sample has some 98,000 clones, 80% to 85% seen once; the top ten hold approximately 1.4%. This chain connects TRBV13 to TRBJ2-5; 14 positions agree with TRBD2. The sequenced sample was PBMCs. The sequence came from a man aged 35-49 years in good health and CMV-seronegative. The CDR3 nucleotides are TGTGCCAGCAGCTTAGTGGGACTAGCGGGGGACCAAGAGACCCAGTACTTC. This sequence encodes CASSLVGLAGDQETQYF.